The 24 T cell receptor beta chains presented below share a single source sample, sequenced in a study of T cells in Graves' hyperthyroidism and ophthalmopathy. Amplification of TCR beta CDR3 regions used RNA as the template. HTBI primers were employed in a first-round RT-PCR of the TCR CDR3. TCRdb redid the calling of the multiplex PCR reads with MiXCR, one entry per CDR3 protein. The data contain roughly 380,000 distinct CDR3 sequences, roughly 13% of them seen just once; the ten biggest clones take up roughly 4.8%. The sequencing sample was made of blood. These receptors came from a woman aged 18-29 years with Graves' hyperthyroidism.

The genes are TRBV10-3 and TRBJ1-1; D perhaps matches TRBD1 (6 bases). The CDR3 has 16 amino acids. V dropped 5 bases and J dropped 6 bases, with 22 bases sitting between them. Germline CDR1 and CDR2: ENHRY and SYGVKD. Here the CDR3 DNA reads TGTGCCATCAGTTTGAGAATTGGCGGGGGGCCGTCTGAAGCTTTCTTT. It is translated as CAISLRIGGGPSEAFF.

This clonotype was seen repeatedly, ten times or more. The chain joins TRBV3-1 to TRBJ2-2; 10 bases map to TRBD1. The V and J ends lost 1 base and 7 bases, in that order; junction bases with no gene match: 3. Germline V gene sequence: CDR1 LGHDT, CDR2 YNNKEL (reference sequence). The CDR3 is made up of 15 amino acids. The CDR3 DNA reads TGTGCCAGCAGCCAAGCCGGGACAGGGGTCGGGGAGCTGTTTTTT. This codes for CASSQAGTGVGELFF.

This clonotype appeared many times. The J gene is TRBJ1-1, the V gene TRBV3-1, with no clear D. V was shortened by 0 bases and J by 8 bases, with 10 bases between the two germline ends. The germline V gene encodes CDR1 LGHDT and CDR2 YNNKEL (reference sequence). The CDR3 has 13 residues. DNA of the CDR3: TGTGCCAGCAGCCAAGATGGCAGGCTCGAAGCTTTCTTT. This codes for CASSQDGRLEAFF.

This clonotype came up a few times. The chain recombines TRBV10-3 with TRBJ2-1; 9 bases match TRBD2. V gave up 6 bases and J gave up 10 bases; unmatched junction bases: 10. The CDR3 has 14 residues. Germline CDR1 reads ENHRY; CDR2 reads SYGVKD. CDR3 amino acids: CAIRAGGPSGEQFF. Written as DNA, the CDR3 is TGTGCCATCAGAGCGGGAGGCCCCTCCGGCGAGCAGTTCTTC.

This clonotype appeared many times. J is TRBJ2-2 and V is TRBV20-1; D may be TRBD1 (6 bases). The germline CDR1 and CDR2 sequences are DFQATT and SNEGSKA (reference sequence). The CDR3 has 14 amino acids. Trimming took off 6 bases at V and 6 bases at J, with 17 bases between the two ends. CDR3 nucleotide sequence: TGCAGTGCCACAAAGACAGGACGTCCCGGGGAGCTGTTTTTT. Its protein is CSATKTGRPGELFF.

Points on this clonotype: Possible read error: a much larger clone is one base away. The rearrangement joins TRBV3-1 to TRBJ2-5, with 7 bases fitting TRBD2. This CDR3 is 15 amino acids long. Germline V lookup: CDR1 LGHDT, CDR2 YNNKEL (reference sequence). Losses at the gene ends were 8 bases for V and 2 bases for J; bases not matched to a gene: 11. CDR3 bases: TGTGCCAGCGGCCCGACCCTAGCGGTGCAAGAGACCCAGTACTTC. Encoded protein: CASGPTLAVQETQYF.

The chain links TRBV24-1 to TRBJ2-7; D gene uncertain. The germline V gene encodes CDR1 KGHDR and CDR2 SFDVKD. V was cut by 8 bases and J by 0 bases, with 13 bases left in between. This CDR3 is 14 amino acids long. CDR3 loop: CATNGPVISYEQYF. DNA for the CDR3: TGTGCCACCAATGGCCCAGTCATCTCCTACGAGCAGTACTTC.

The sample holds many counts of this clonotype. J is TRBJ1-2 and V is TRBV30; tentatively, D is TRBD1 (5 bases). CDR1 GTSNPN and CDR2 SVGIG come from the germline V gene (reference sequence). Trimming shortened V by 2 bases and J by 2 bases, and 6 bases separated the two germline ends. This CDR3 region has 12 residues. The CDR3 loop reads CAWSRDNYGYTF. CDR3 in DNA: TGTGCCTGGAGTCGGGACAACTATGGCTACACCTTC.

This clonotype was seen repeatedly, ten times or more. The J gene is TRBJ2-3, the V gene TRBV18, with a weak D call TRBD2 (6 bases). Trimming took off 4 bases at V and 4 bases at J, with 12 bases between the two ends. CDR1 is KGHSH, CDR2 LQKENI, per germline. The CDR3 is 14 amino acids. The CDR3 loop is CASSLPGGADTQYF. Here the CDR3 DNA reads TGTGCCAGCTCACTTCCAGGAGGGGCAGATACGCAGTATTTT.

This chain joins TRBV20-1 and TRBJ1-2; D call uncertain. In germline, CDR1 is DFQATT, CDR2 SNEGSKA (reference sequence). V was trimmed by 4 bases and J by 4 bases, leaving 7 bases between them. This CDR3 comprises 11 residues. The CDR3 sequence: CSAKEGYGYTF. CDR3 sequence (DNA): TGCAGTGCTAAAGAGGGCTATGGCTACACCTTC.

The CDR3 here is CAVGGGGYSNQPQHF. Here the CDR3 DNA reads TGTGCCGTTGGCGGGGGGGGATATAGCAATCAGCCCCAGCATTTT. V gene TRBV19 combines with J gene TRBJ1-5; TRBD1 might be the D (5 bases). The CDR3 extends over 15 amino acids. Trimming stripped 11 bases from V and 0 bases from J, with 17 bases between. Germline V lookup: CDR1 LNHDA, CDR2 SQIVND (reference sequence).

This clonotype was seen a handful of times. The chain uses TRBV27 and TRBJ2-6; D remains ambiguous. This CDR3 region has 12 residues. Per germline, CDR1 MNHEY and CDR2 SMNVEV (reference sequence). Between the trimmed V and J ends, which lost 10 bases and 2 bases, there was a span of 6 bases. The CDR3 sequence is CAIPPGANVLTF. CDR3 bases: TGTGCCATCCCTCCTGGGGCCAACGTCCTGACTTTC.

This clonotype was detected a few times. The genes are TRBV29-1 and TRBJ1-2; D ambiguous. Trimming left V 6 bases short and J 4 bases short, with 9 bases between. The CDR3 is 11 amino acids. CDR1 is SQVTM, CDR2 ANQGSEA, per germline. Written as DNA, the CDR3 is TGCAGCGTCGTGACGGTCTATGGCTACACCTTC. Its translation: CSVVTVYGYTF.

This clonotype was detected ten times or more. This chain connects TRBV13 to TRBJ2-7; 16 bases are shared with TRBD2. Germline V CDR1 and CDR2: PRHDT, FYEKMQ (reference sequence). The CDR3 is 16 residues long. Unmatched junction bases numbered 1, after V lost 3 bases and J lost 2 bases. The CDR3 DNA is TGTGCCAGCAGCTTGGGACTAGCGGGAGGGCCCTACGAGCAGTACTTC. The encoded protein is CASSLGLAGGPYEQYF.

In its sample, this clonotype was seen once. J is TRBJ2-1 and V is TRBV20-1; 13 bases line up with TRBD2. The CDR3 sequence is 14 residues long. V trimming: 4 bases; J trimming: 8 bases; junction bases outside the gene matches: 5. The germline gives CDR1 DFQATT, CDR2 SNEGSKA (reference sequence). The CDR3 sequence: CSATGLAGDDEQFF. CDR3 in DNA: TGCAGTGCTACAGGACTAGCGGGAGATGATGAGCAGTTCTTC.

Worth noting for this clonotype: An end of the junction differs from the germline gene, which may be a read error. The rearrangement links TRBV7-9 to TRBJ1-1; maybe TRBD1 (5 bases). Germline V gene data show CDR1 as SEHNR and CDR2 as FQNEAQ (reference sequence). The CDR3 loop spans 12 amino acids. Here the CDR3 reads CANSLGATEAFF. The CDR3 bases are TGTGCCAACAGCTTAGGGGCCACTGAAGCTTTCTTT.

The chain recombines TRBV19 with TRBJ1-5, with 8 bases matching TRBD1. V lost 4 bases and J lost 4; bases outside the gene matches: 6. The CDR3 sequence is 15 residues long. From germline, CDR1 is LNHDA and CDR2 SQIVND (reference sequence). This chain's CDR3 is CASSRRQGLNQPQHF. The CDR3 region has the DNA TGTGCCAGTAGTAGGAGACAGGGGTTGAATCAGCCCCAGCATTTT.

The rearrangement joins TRBV27 to TRBJ2-3, with D uncertain. The CDR3 spans 12 residues. V lost 6 bases, J lost 14 bases, and 18 bases lay in between. Germline lookup yields CDR1 MNHEY and CDR2 SMNVEV (reference sequence). The CDR3 DNA reads as TGTGCCAGCAGCCCTCTCGGTGGGAAACGGTATTTT. Translation gives CASSPLGGKRYF.

This clonotype was seen ten or more times. In DNA, the CDR3 is TGTGCCAGCAGCCTATATAGGGAAGGGGCTGGCTACACCTTC. This encodes CASSLYREGAGYTF. V gene TRBV27 combines with J gene TRBJ1-2; a possible D gene is TRBD1 (5 bases). With 6 bases removed from V and 7 bases from J, the gap between germline ends came to 18 bases. CDR1 is MNHEY, CDR2 SMNVEV, per germline (reference sequence). CDR3 length equals 14 residues.

J is TRBJ1-2 and V is TRBV5-1; D not resolved. The V gene lost 0 bases and the J gene lost 1 base, with 10 bases spanning the gap. Germline V gene sequence: CDR1 SGHRS, CDR2 YFSETQ. The CDR3 spans 15 residues. This CDR3 reads CASSLDAVGNYGYTF. DNA for the CDR3: TGCGCCAGCAGCTTGGATGCAGTGGGTAACTATGGCTACACCTTC.

This clonotype showed up many times. This chain connects TRBV2 to TRBJ1-1; unclear D gene. Germline V gene lookup returns CDR1 SNHLY and CDR2 FYNNEI. V dropped 4 bases and J dropped 6 bases, with 3 bases sitting between them. CDR3 length: 10 residues. The CDR3 sequence is CASSVAEAFF. The DNA of the CDR3 is TGTGCCAGCAGTGTCGCTGAAGCTTTCTTT.

This chain uses TRBV5-1 with TRBJ2-7; TRBD2 aligns across 13 bases. After removal of 3 bases from V and 7 bases from J, the junction contained 4 bases not matched to a gene. This CDR3 has 14 residues. Germline V lookup: CDR1 SGHRS, CDR2 YFSETQ. The CDR3 loop is CASSWTSGSWEQYF. DNA of the CDR3: TGCGCCAGCAGCTGGACTAGCGGGAGTTGGGAGCAGTACTTC.

This clonotype occurred many times. This rearrangement joins TRBV27 to TRBJ2-5; D remains unclear. V gave up 5 bases and J gave up 4 bases, with 11 bases separating them. Germline V gene data show CDR1 as MNHEY and CDR2 as SMNVEV (reference sequence). The CDR3 loop spans 13 amino acids. DNA for the CDR3: TGTGCCAGCAGTCTGGGGTTCTCAGAGACCCAGTACTTC. This sequence encodes CASSLGFSETQYF.

This clonotype was detected ten times or more. This rearrangement joins TRBV11-2 to TRBJ1-1, with a possible D match to TRBD1 (6 bases). Germline loops: CDR1 SGHAT, CDR2 FQNNGV. The CDR3 covers 14 residues. Trimming stripped 5 bases from V and 1 base from J, with 11 bases between. CDR3 region: CASSHEGGNTEAFF. The DNA for the CDR3 is TGTGCCAGCAGCCACGAGGGGGGGAACACTGAAGCTTTCTTT.